This passage covers 30 T cell receptor beta chains from one sample sequenced in a study of blood T cell repertoires in COVID-19 (dated by TCRdb to 2018 to 2021). The library was prepared using the immunoSEQ multiplex PCR assay. In TCRdb, the immuneACCESS table is reduced to in-frame sequences with V and J assigned. These tables do not hold every clone; where another copy was compared, an unresolved V gene accounts for under half, and the others remain unexplained. For this sample the table gives 150,000 to 200,000 clones, of which 82% were detected only once. In total, the top ten clones hold roughly 9.6% of the sample. Specimen: PBMCs or T cells enriched from blood (not recorded which). These receptors were collected from a man aged 50 or older who had recovered from COVID-19.

The chain links TRBV5-4 to TRBJ1-2; 8 positions match TRBD1. Losses at the gene ends were 5 bases for V and 4 bases for J; bases not matched to a gene: 10. Germline CDR1 reads SGHNT; CDR2 reads YYREEE (reference sequence). The CDR3 length is 15 residues. The CDR3 nucleotides read TGTGCCAGCAGGGGACAGGTTTCGGAGTCCTATGGCTACACCTTC. This encodes CASRGQVSESYGYTF.

This clone was counted once. The CDR3 coding sequence is TGTGCCAGTAGTACCGTTGGTCTCAGGGGATCGGACACTGAAGCTTTCTTT. It is translated as CASSTVGLRGSDTEAFF. The rearrangement links TRBV19 to TRBJ1-1; perhaps TRBD1 as D (6 bases). The CDR3 sequence is 17 residues long. Trimming shortened V by 4 bases and J by 3 bases, and 21 bases separated the two germline ends. The germline V gene has CDR1 LNHDA and CDR2 SQIVND (reference sequence).

This clone occurred once. V is TRBV18 and J is TRBJ1-3, with D perhaps TRBD1 (6 bases). Trimming stripped 3 bases from V and 3 bases from J, with 12 bases between. Per germline, CDR1 KGHSH and CDR2 LQKENI. The CDR3 is made up of 15 amino acids. The CDR3 nucleotides read TGTGCCAGCTCACCCGGACAGCTAGATGGAAACACCATATATTTT. Protein product: CASSPGQLDGNTIYF.

The CDR3 DNA reads as TGTGCCAGCGCCCTCGGTATTCAGTACTTC. This codes for CASALGIQYF. V and J are TRBV21-1 and TRBJ2-4; whether TRBD2, the table's D call, matches the DNA was not checked. TRBV21-1 is deemed a pseudogene. The CDR3 extends over 10 amino acids.

This clone was counted between two and nine times. The chain is built from TRBV5-1 and TRBJ2-3; TRBD1 is a possible D gene (5 bases). CDR3 length: 15 residues. Germline V gene sequence: CDR1 SGHRS, CDR2 YFSETQ. V was pared by 4 bases and J by 0 bases, with 12 bases between. The CDR3 nucleotides read TGCGCCAGCAGCGCTACAGGTTATAGCACAGATACGCAGTATTTT. The encoded protein is CASSATGYSTDTQYF.

The rearrangement uses TRBV5-4 and TRBJ2-7; 11 bases align to TRBD2. The germline gives CDR1 SGHNT, CDR2 YYREEE (reference sequence). J was trimmed by 6 bases and V by 4 bases; bases with no gene match: 9. There are 15 residues in the CDR3. CDR3 sequence reads: CASSRNRLAGSEQYF. CDR3 in DNA: TGTGCCAGCAGCCGAAACCGACTAGCGGGGAGCGAGCAGTACTTC.

This chain uses TRBV5-4 with TRBJ1-2; D may be TRBD1 (5 bases). Trimming removed 1 base from V and 7 bases from J, with 11 bases in between. Germline CDR1 SGHNT, CDR2 YYREEE (reference sequence). The length of the CDR3 is 13 residues. CDR3 residues: CASSLSVDTGYTF. The CDR3 nucleotides are TGTGCCAGCAGCTTGTCCGTGGACACTGGCTACACCTTC. Together with reference TRBV5-4 and TRBJ1-2, the CDR3 gives the full variable domain: ETGVTQSPTHLIKTRGQQVTLRCSSQSGHNTVSWYQQALGQGPQFIFQYYREEENGRGNFPPRFSGLQFPNYSSELNVNALELDDSALYLCASSLSVDTGYTFGSGTRLTVV.

The chain carries TRBV5-1 and TRBJ2-1, with D perhaps TRBD1 (7 bases). Per germline, CDR1 SGHRS and CDR2 YFSETQ. Trimming took 0 bases from V and 7 from J, leaving 11 bases between them. The CDR3 consists of 14 residues. The CDR3 DNA reads TGCGCCAGCAGCTTGGGGGCAGGGGGGAATGAGCAGTTCTTC. Its translation: CASSLGAGGNEQFF.

The CDR3 DNA sequence: TGTGCCAGCAGCCAGGGAGAGGAGGACAGTCCCACCTACGAGCAGTACTTC. The encoded protein is CASSQGEEDSPTYEQYF. The chain links TRBV2 to TRBJ2-7; D is possibly TRBD1 (6 bases). Germline V lookup: CDR1 SNHLY, CDR2 FYNNEI. This CDR3 has 17 amino acids. The V end lost 6 bases, the J end lost 2 bases, and 23 bases lay between the germline ends.

This clone was observed a handful of times. CDR3 amino acids: CASSKAGSVVETQYF. The CDR3 DNA follows: TGTGCCAGCAGTAAGGCAGGGTCCGTGGTGGAGACCCAGTACTTC. The chain couples TRBV28 to TRBJ2-5; TRBD1 might be the D (5 bases). Trimming cost V 5 bases and J 5 bases, with 18 bases left between them. Germline V lookup: CDR1 MDHEN, CDR2 SYDVKM. This CDR3 region has 15 residues.

The V call is TRBV5-1, the J call TRBJ2-7; 7 bases align to TRBD2. This CDR3 comprises 16 residues. Trimming removed 4 bases from V and 3 bases from J; junction bases left unmatched: 13. From germline, CDR1 is SGHRS and CDR2 YFSETQ. This CDR3 is CASSPYRTRGDYEQYF. The CDR3 bases are TGCGCCAGCAGCCCCTACCGGACTAGAGGAGACTACGAGCAGTACTTC.

This sequence joins TRBV5-1 and TRBJ1-1; TRBD1 matches 9 bases. CDR1 and CDR2 (germline): SGHRS, YFSETQ. The CDR3 spans 15 residues. J was trimmed by 4 bases and V by 3 bases; bases with no gene match: 7. The CDR3 reads CASSWTGTGTTEAFF. CDR3 DNA: TGCGCCAGCAGCTGGACCGGGACAGGGACCACTGAAGCTTTCTTT.

The chain is built from TRBV28 and TRBJ2-1, with D possibly being TRBD2 (5 bases). Germline-derived CDR1 and CDR2 are MDHEN and SYDVKM. The CDR3 consists of 16 residues. Trimming left V 4 bases short and J 6 bases short, with 19 bases between. The CDR3 DNA follows: TGTGCCAGCAGTTCTCCGGACTCACAAGTCTTCAATGAGCAGTTCTTC. Its protein product is CASSSPDSQVFNEQFF.

CDR3 DNA sequence: TGTGCCAGCAAAAAAGCGGGATCGAACACCGGGGAGCTGTTTTTT. Translated, it gives CASKKAGSNTGELFF. The rearrangement links TRBV2 to TRBJ2-2; 7 nucleotides agree with TRBD2. The CDR3 has 15 residues. Germline CDR1 is SNHLY and CDR2 is FYNNEI. V was pared by 7 bases and J by 0 bases, with 5 bases of the junction left unmatched.

The chain carries TRBV28 and TRBJ1-6; D call uncertain. Trimming pared 4 bases from V and 10 bases from J, leaving 8 bases between. This CDR3 spans 12 amino acids. Germline loops: CDR1 MDHEN, CDR2 SYDVKM. CDR3 sequence (DNA): TGTGCCAGCAGTTCACTCAGGTCACCCCTCCACTTT. Its protein product is CASSSLRSPLHF.

The V call is TRBV7-9, the J call TRBJ2-7; 7 positions match TRBD1. This CDR3 comprises 18 residues. The germline V gene has CDR1 SEHNR and CDR2 FQNEAQ (reference sequence). The V segment lost 5 bases and the J segment 0 bases; nucleotides outside the gene matches: 16. As DNA, the CDR3 is TGTGCCAGCAGCCCAACTTTCGGTGGGACAGCCGGCTCCTACGAGCAGTACTTC. This gives the protein CASSPTFGGTAGSYEQYF.

CDR3 in DNA: TGTGCCAGCAAGTTAACCGGGACAGAGAATGAAAAACTGTTTTTT. Protein: CASKLTGTENEKLFF. This sequence joins TRBV6-5 and TRBJ1-4, with 7 bases lining up with TRBD1. With 7 bases clipped from V and 5 bases from J, the junction kept 10 bases outside the gene matches. The CDR3 extends over 15 amino acids. Germline V lookup: CDR1 MNHEY, CDR2 SVGAGI.

This chain joins TRBV19 and TRBJ1-1, with D perhaps matching TRBD1 (6 bases). CDR3 length equals 13 residues. V lost 9 bases and J lost 2, with 13 bases in between. Per the germline V gene, CDR1 is LNHDA and CDR2 is SQIVND (reference sequence). The CDR3 reads CASDIQGNTEAFF. DNA of the CDR3: TGTGCCAGCGATATACAGGGCAACACTGAAGCTTTCTTT.

V usage is TRBV10-3 and J usage is TRBJ2-6, with a weak D call TRBD1 (5 bases). CDR1 and CDR2 (germline): ENHRY, SYGVKD. The CDR3 is 14 residues long. V was shortened by 10 bases and J by 4 bases, with 14 bases between the two germline ends. CDR3 in DNA: TGTGCCACCGAAGACCGACAGGGGGCCAACGTCCTGACTTTC. Residues: CATEDRQGANVLTF.

Here the CDR3 reads CASRARGNSYNEQFF. The CDR3 DNA sequence: TGTGCCAGCAGGGCCCGGGGGAACTCCTACAATGAGCAGTTCTTC. The genes are TRBV2 and TRBJ2-1; D might be TRBD2 (6 bases). The CDR3 has 15 amino acids. CDR1 is SNHLY, CDR2 FYNNEI, per germline. The ends were cut back, 6 bases at V and 0 bases at J, with 12 bases in the middle.

This chain uses TRBV27 with TRBJ2-7, with a possible D match to TRBD2 (6 bases). CDR3 length: 15 residues. The germline V gene has CDR1 MNHEY and CDR2 SMNVEV (reference sequence). V dropped 6 bases and J dropped 2 bases, with 17 bases sitting between them. DNA of the CDR3: TGTGCCAGCAGCCCGATCCTAGCGTTCCCCTACGAGCAGTACTTC. Amino acid sequence: CASSPILAFPYEQYF.

The V call is TRBV28, the J call TRBJ2-7; TRBD2 might be the D (7 bases). V was shortened by 10 bases and J by 6 bases, with 13 bases between the two germline ends. Germline CDR1 and CDR2: MDHEN and SYDVKM. The CDR3 totals 11 residues. For the CDR3, the DNA is TGTGCCACCCGGGGGGCCCCCGAGCAGTACTTC. Residues: CATRGAPEQYF.

The chain couples TRBV3-1 (or the pseudogene TRBV3-2) to TRBJ1-6; no definite D call. Germline V lookup: CDR1 LGHDT, CDR2 YNNKEL (reference sequence). The CDR3 loop spans 14 amino acids. Deletions cut 8 bases from V and 4 bases from J, with 12 bases between. The CDR3 loop reads CASSPNAYNSPLHF. In DNA form, the CDR3 reads TGTGCCAGCTCGCCGAATGCGTATAATTCACCCCTCCACTTT.

V is TRBV7-2 and J is TRBJ2-1, with TRBD1 identical over 10 bases. The CDR3 consists of 15 residues. The germline CDR1 and CDR2 sequences are SGHTA and FQGNSA. V dropped 5 bases and J dropped 4; count of bases not matched to a gene: 5. The CDR3 sequence: CASSPGQGRYNEQFF. The CDR3 DNA is TGTGCCAGCAGCCCGGGACAGGGGAGGTACAATGAGCAGTTCTTC.

This clone occurred once. The rearrangement uses TRBV29-1 and TRBJ1-2; 8 bases are shared with TRBD1. CDR3 size: 12 residues. The ends lost 7 bases at V and 4 bases at J; junction bases unmatched: 5. Germline V gene sequence: CDR1 SQVTM, CDR2 ANQGSEA. CDR3 residues: CSAQTGGYGYTF. The CDR3, as DNA: TGCAGCGCCCAAACAGGGGGCTATGGCTACACCTTC.

V usage is TRBV27 and J usage is TRBJ1-2, with 7 bases identical to TRBD1. The junction had 10 bases not matched to a gene; V was cut back by 5 bases and J by 1 base. The germline V gene has CDR1 MNHEY and CDR2 SMNVEV (reference sequence). The CDR3 is 16 amino acids. CDR3 nucleotide sequence: TGTGCCAGCAGTACGGCCCGACAGGGAATTAACTATGGCTACACCTTC. It is translated as CASSTARQGINYGYTF.

The chain is built from TRBV5-6 and TRBJ2-3; the D is unclear. Deletions cut 0 bases from V and 5 bases from J, with 7 bases between. Per germline, CDR1 SGHDT and CDR2 YYEEEE. The length of the CDR3 is 13 residues. DNA of the CDR3: TGTGCCAGCAGCTTGGCGCCGGGAGATACGCAGTATTTT. Amino acid sequence: CASSLAPGDTQYF.

The V gene is TRBV18, the J gene TRBJ1-2; D is perhaps TRBD1 (5 bases). Germline values: CDR1 KGHSH, CDR2 LQKENI. V shed 3 bases and J shed 4 bases, with 12 bases lying between them. The CDR3 covers 14 residues. The CDR3 coding sequence is TGTGCCAGCTCACCGCCAGGGTCCCTCTATGGCTACACCTTC. Its translation: CASSPPGSLYGYTF.

This chain uses TRBV20-1 with TRBJ2-3; D perhaps matches TRBD2 (5 bases). Germline lookup yields CDR1 DFQATT and CDR2 SNEGSKA (reference sequence). The CDR3 covers 14 residues. V was shortened by 3 bases and J by 4 bases, with 14 bases between the two germline ends. CDR3 region: CSASHGVSADTQYF. The CDR3 region has the DNA TGCAGTGCTAGTCACGGAGTTAGCGCAGATACGCAGTATTTT.

The chain recombines TRBV5-1 with TRBJ2-1; TRBD2 is a possible D gene (5 bases). Germline-derived CDR1 and CDR2 are SGHRS and YFSETQ. Trimming left V 2 bases short and J 0 bases short, with 9 bases between. The CDR3 runs 15 residues. The CDR3 is CASSFEAGSYNEQFF. The CDR3 bases are TGCGCCAGCAGCTTTGAGGCGGGCTCCTACAATGAGCAGTTCTTC. The full variable domain, rest sourced from reference TRBV5-1 and TRBJ2-1, is KAGVTQTPRYLIKTRGQQVTLSCSPISGHRSVSWYQQTPGQGLQFLFEYFSETQRNKGNFPGRFSGRQFSNSRSEMNVSTLELGDSALYLCASSFEAGSYNEQFFGPGTRLTVL.